This entry concerns a single TCR beta chain. Its specificity is unknown. Per the germline V gene, CDR1 is ENHRY and CDR2 is SYGVKD. V gave up 0 bases and J gave up 5 bases, with 7 bases separating them. CDR3 length: 13 residues. The sample is drawn from a study of STAT5B mutations in CD4+ large granular lymphocyte leukemia. TCRdb's copy holds only in-frame clones and misses some; the assay was immunoSEQ multiplex PCR. In the table there are 30,000 to 40,000 clones, 88% of which are singletons. Whole-study findings and limits: Compared with healthy controls (2/35), patient top clones favored TRBV06 (8/27).

The source is a human donor in good health. V usage is TRBV10-3 and J usage is TRBJ2-5; D is unclear. The source material was CD4+ T cells from blood buffy coats. The CDR3, as DNA: TGTGCCATCAGTGAGTCGACGTTGGAGACCCAGTACTTC. Translation: CAISESTLETQYF.